This is a list of T cell receptor beta chains from one sample in a study of cytomegalovirus exposure and HLA in healthy donors. Generated by immunoSEQ multiplex PCR, the TCRdb table keeps only in-frame clones and is missing some. The sample has over 150,000 clones; approximately 80% are singletons. The source material was PBMCs. Receptor source: a man between 18 and 29 years old in good health and CMV-seropositive. Both conserved end residues are part of each CDR3. The order of the fields is D gene, J gene, clone size, V gene, CDR3 protein, CDR3 DNA. D genes are given only for firm matches. Part of the rows lack a size; the others show once, few, many or a class for expanded clones.

>.|TRBJ2-2|.|TRBV5-1
CASSLDAQGHSNTGELFF
TGCGCCAGCAGCTTGGACGCTCAGGGACACTCGAACACCGGGGAGCTGTTTTTT
>.|TRBJ2-3|few|TRBV6-6
CASSYLTRDTQYF
TGTGCCAGCAGTTACCTGACTAGAGATACGCAGTATTTT
>.|TRBJ1-1|.|TRBV18
CASSLNRAMNTEAFF
TGTGCCAGCTCGCTGAACAGGGCCATGAACACTGAAGCTTTCTTT
>TRBD2|TRBJ2-1|.|TRBV5-1
CASRIAGEYNEQFF
TGCGCCAGCAGAATAGCGGGAGAGTACAATGAGCAGTTCTTC
>TRBD1|TRBJ2-7|.|TRBV11-2
CASSSIRDRGYEQYF
TGTGCCAGCAGCTCCATCCGGGACAGGGGCTACGAGCAGTACTTC
>.|TRBJ2-7|.|TRBV28
CASSFNDILEQYF
TGTGCCAGCAGTTTCAACGACATCCTCGAGCAGTACTTC
>TRBD1|TRBJ1-5|few|TRBV19
CASSPGQGALNQPQHF
TGTGCCAGTAGTCCAGGACAGGGGGCTCTCAATCAGCCCCAGCATTTT
>TRBD2|TRBJ2-5|.|TRBV10-2
CASTLTSGKETQYF
TGCGCCAGCACCCTGACTAGCGGGAAAGAGACCCAGTACTTC
>.|TRBJ1-5|.|TRBV5-6
CASSSRDTYQPQHF
TGTGCCAGCAGCTCACGGGACACCTATCAGCCCCAGCATTTT
>TRBD1|TRBJ2-1|.|TRBV14
CASSDTGTGGYNEQFF
TGTGCCAGCAGCGATACCGGGACAGGGGGCTACAATGAGCAGTTCTTC
>TRBD2|TRBJ2-3|.|TRBV5-1
CASSLLAGRTDTQYF
TGCGCCAGCAGCTTACTAGCGGGACGGACAGATACGCAGTATTTT
>TRBD2|TRBJ2-5|.|TRBV10-3
CAISESTQGLAGGLRETQYF
TGTGCCATCAGTGAGTCGACTCAGGGACTAGCGGGGGGGCTCCGAGAGACCCAGTACTTC
>.|TRBJ2-2|.|TRBV19
CASSRDITNTGELFF
TGTGCCAGTAGTCGGGACATTACGAACACCGGGGAGCTGTTTTTT
>TRBD2|TRBJ2-4|.|TRBV30
CAWSVRSGGNIQYF
TGTGCCTGGAGTGTACGGAGCGGGGGAAACATTCAGTACTTC
>TRBD1|TRBJ1-5|.|TRBV7-9
CASTRGPSQPQHF
TGTGCCAGCACCAGGGGGCCCAGTCAGCCCCAGCATTTT
>.|TRBJ1-4|.|TRBV27
CASTRGVSGEKLFF
TGTGCCAGCACCCGGGGGGTGAGTGGTGAAAAACTGTTTTTT
>.|TRBJ1-1|.|TRBV2
CASGQSRTEAFF
TGTGCCAGTGGACAGTCGAGGACTGAAGCTTTCTTT